The source of this T cell receptor beta chain is a study of human T cells and chemical hapten exposure (dated by TCRdb to about 2021). Concerning the study at large: For sensitization, 2% DPC in acetone was applied to a roughly 2 cm by roughly 2 cm area of upper inner arm skin. The patient cohort, mostly female, included alopecia areata with under or over 50% scalp involvement, alopecia totalis and alopecia universalis. Throughout the roughly 25-week study period, patients were also given weekly therapeutic DPC doses on the scalp. Peripheral blood TCR repertoire changes were tracked in vivo in alopecia patients during primary and secondary sensitization to the hapten diphenylcyclopropenone (DPC). Blood for TCR sequencing was provided by twenty-nine alopecia patients at one to four time points (pre-sensitization, 2, 6 and 24 weeks). Libraries were combined into a pool for sequencing, and differences in TCR yield between samples came mainly from small differences in library volumes within the pool. Blood was sampled from patients pre-sensitization (week 0) and at 2, 6 and about 24 weeks after DPC sensitization. Patch testing was performed on the upper back with Finn chambers containing 0.01% DPC, and the patch tests were scored after 6 days according to International Contact Dermatitis Research Group standards.

The CDR3 goes from the cysteine to the phenylalanine over 12 residues. The only DNA kept is the CDR3, 36 bases in frame from the first base. In the germline V gene, CDR1 corresponds to SGHVS and CDR2 to FQNEAQ. The junction carries 7 bases between V and J, which are trimmed by 2 bases and 8 bases respectively. In this sample, this clonotype turned up many times. Its target antigen remains unknown. Base quality data are lacking; no much larger clone is found one base away. Broad study findings and their caveats: Compared with pre-sensitization or healthy control sets, expanded TCRs formed significantly more large CDR3 similarity clusters, which is consistent with antigen-driven responses. Because all patients had alopecia, a presumed autoimmune disease, the immune response of the patients might differ from that of healthy individuals. Repeated subsampling changed both the strength of the expansion versus patch-test correlation and the threshold at which the correlation became significant. Patch test score was positively correlated with the number of PT1 expanded TCRs, with significance at thresholds 8, 16 and 32 but not at 4. The number of TCRs above 1 in 1000 frequency did not change with DPC sensitization; there was no evidence of global repertoire structure alterations.

Libraries were prepared through RACE. The instrument was a NextSeq 500. Library preparation attached unique molecular identifiers to individual cDNA molecules for quantitative, reproducible TCR counting. Each blood RNA sample was used to sequence both TCR alpha and TCR beta chains. The published analysis was carried out like this. A median of about 100,000 TCRs per sample was observed, with a range of roughly 23,224 to 750,000. The Decombinator software suite was used to annotate the V, J and CDR3 of the TCR reads. For the PS versus PT1 abundance plots, all samples were subsampled to the same number of TCRs (28,000). TCRs were defined as expanded if absent before sensitization and observed at least eight times at the 2-week time point. Starting from the raw public reads, TCRdb applied fastp trimming at Q25, assembled clones with MiXCR and retained in-frame beta chains. A single entry per CDR3 protein holds the most common genes and DNA from its merged rows. The V and J calls follow TCRdb's processing rather than the paper's. In all, the sample holds 70,000 to 90,000 distinct CDR3 sequences, and 11% of those were seen once. Jointly, the top ten make up more than 3% of the sample.

The sample's time point label, decoded: patch test 3, about 24 weeks after DPC sensitization. In the paper's terms, the treatment or condition label means: therapeutic diphenylcyclopropenone sensitization with weekly scalp DPC. At each patch-test visit, blood was drawn before the patch test was applied. To be eligible, patients had to be aged 18 to 70, diagnosed with alopecia and judged suitable for DPC therapy, while pregnant patients were excluded. Total RNA was isolated from unfractionated whole blood collected in Tempus Blood RNA tubes. The sample consisted of whole blood, taken in connection with sensitization to the hapten diphenylcyclopropenone (DPC). This receptor chain uses TRBV7-8 and TRBJ2-1, with no confident D gene call. The sequence was obtained from a woman between 45 and 60 years old with alopecia areata. Some clones in this sample may be carry-over from other donors' samples. CDR3 region: CASSLTPHEQFF. The base sequence is TGTGCCAGCAGCTTAACCCCTCATGAGCAGTTCTTC.